This T cell receptor (beta chain) was observed in a study of T cell repertoires in cytomegalovirus infection. Study background: Both CMV infection and a matching HLA type were indicated by public TCR beta signatures.

Study outcomes and limitations: Pooled public TCR beta family frequency picked out CMV carriers with the relevant HLA. In two of eight donors, the top clonotype was HLA-C-restricted CMV-specific.

In TCRdb, the reads were re-called with MiXCR into one record per CDR3 protein. Of around 330,000 distinct CDR3 sequences in the sample, roughly a sixth were seen once. Germline lookup yields CDR1 SGHAT and CDR2 FQNNGV. The CDR3 has 16 residues. Trimming took 5 bases from V and 9 from J, leaving 23 bases between them. On this clonotype: The antigen is unknown.

This chain connects TRBV11-2 to TRBJ2-4; D is possibly TRBD2 (6 bases). The specimen was PBMCs. The sequence was obtained from a human donor in good health (CMV status not recorded). Some clones in this sample may be carry-over from other donors' samples. CDR3 sequence: CASSPTPAGTGGIQYF. CDR3 nucleotide sequence: TGTGCCAGCAGCCCCACCCCGGCCGGGACTGGGGGCATTCAGTACTTC.